The rows below give T cell receptor beta chains drawn from one sample of a study of cytotoxic CD8 clonotypes in ibrutinib-treated CLL. The protocol was immunoSEQ multiplex PCR, while the TCRdb copy is restricted to in-frame clones and leaves out a portion. Seen here are approximately 67,000 clones, around 80% observed once, and the top ten hold roughly 8%. Sequencing was performed on PBMCs, taken at disease progression, from a patient treated with ibrutinib. The receptors originated from a human donor with chronic lymphocytic leukemia. The CDR3 runs from the conserved cysteine through the conserved F or W. Each record gives: J gene, V gene, clone size, D gene, CDR3 protein, CDR3 DNA. A D gene is named only where the DNA matches it firmly. Not all rows give a size; the values are once, few, many and, for expanded clones, a class.

>TRBJ2-7|TRBV5-1|NA|NA
CASSLEPTLSVYEQYF
TGCGCCAGCAGCTTGGAACCAACCCTGAGCGTCTACGAGCAGTACTTC
>TRBJ1-5|TRBV6-1|NA|NA
CASSDWGSNQPQHF
TGTGCCAGCAGTGATTGGGGGAGCAATCAGCCCCAGCATTTT
>TRBJ1-2|TRBV10-3|NA|NA
CAISEGPMEGYTF
TGTGCCATCAGTGAAGGACCTATGGAGGGCTACACCTTC
>TRBJ2-2|TRBV7-9|NA|NA
CASSRYWAGELFF
TGTGCCAGCAGCCGGTATTGGGCCGGGGAGCTGTTTTTT
>TRBJ2-7|TRBV11-3|NA|TRBD1
CASSLRDSYEQYF
TGTGCCAGCAGCCTAAGGGACAGCTACGAGCAGTACTTC
>TRBJ1-4|TRBV6-5|once|NA
CASTLSVATNEKLFF
TGTGCCAGCACGCTCTCGGTAGCAACTAATGAAAAACTGTTTTTT
>TRBJ2-1|TRBV5-1|NA|TRBD2
CASSLGAGGIYNEQFF
TGCGCCAGCAGCTTGGGGGCGGGAGGGATCTACAATGAGCAGTTCTTC
>TRBJ2-7|TRBV5-1|NA|NA
CASSPYRNTEQYF
TGCGCCAGCAGCCCCTACAGGAATACGGAGCAGTACTTC
>TRBJ2-7|TRBV2|NA|NA
CASIFGGVNYEQYF
TGTGCCAGCATTTTCGGAGGGGTTAACTACGAGCAGTACTTC
>TRBJ1-3|TRBV30|few|NA
CAWRIQGTRNTIYF
TGTGCCTGGAGAATACAGGGTACACGAAACACCATATATTTT
>TRBJ2-3|TRBV6-1|NA|TRBD1
CASSGGDRNADTQYF
TGTGCCAGCAGTGGCGGGGACAGGAACGCAGATACGCAGTATTTT
>TRBJ1-2|TRBV28|NA|TRBD1
CASSRDRGGYTF
TGTGCCAGCAGCCGGGACAGGGGCGGCTACACCTTC
>TRBJ2-7|TRBV9|NA|TRBD1
CASSSTGQSYEQYF
TGTGCCAGCAGCTCAACGGGACAGTCCTACGAGCAGTACTTC
>TRBJ2-5|TRBV30|NA|NA
CAWILGGTAETQYF
TGTGCCTGGATATTAGGGGGGACAGCAGAGACCCAGTACTTC
>TRBJ1-6|TRBV15|NA|NA
CATSPENSPLHF
TGTGCCACCAGCCCAGAAAATTCACCCCTCCACTTT
>TRBJ1-3|TRBV13|once|TRBD1
CASSSPGTGGNTIYF
TGTGCCAGCAGCTCGCCCGGGACAGGAGGAAACACCATATATTTT
>TRBJ2-1|TRBV9|NA|NA
CASSAGTPQWNEQFF
TGTGCCAGCAGCGCTGGGACTCCTCAGTGGAATGAGCAGTTCTTC
>TRBJ1-2|TRBV10-3|few|TRBD1
CAISEPLTGANYGYTF
TGTGCCATCAGTGAGCCACTAACAGGGGCCAACTATGGCTACACCTTC
>TRBJ2-6|TRBV6-5|NA|NA
CASSYTRGTGANVLTF
TGTGCCAGCAGTTACACCCGGGGGACTGGGGCCAACGTCCTGACTTTC
>TRBJ2-7|TRBV5-4|NA|TRBD1
CASRIQGAYEQYF
TGTGCCAGCAGAATACAGGGGGCCTACGAGCAGTACTTC
>TRBJ2-7|TRBV10-3|NA|TRBD1
CAIGGQVYEQYF
TGTGCCATCGGAGGACAGGTCTACGAGCAGTACTTC
>TRBJ1-1|TRBV27|NA|NA
CASSFKRGNTEAFF
TGTGCCAGCAGTTTTAAAAGGGGTAACACTGAAGCTTTCTTT